This TCR beta chain emerged from a study of blood T cell dynamics during melanoma immunotherapy (dated by TCRdb to the early 2020s). The study in broad terms: All patients had metastatic melanoma and were given first-line pembrolizumab or nivolumab plus ipilimumab as standard of care in the United Kingdom. To identify early correlates of response, the study profiled peripheral T cell receptor repertoires in patients with metastatic melanoma before and after one cycle of checkpoint inhibitor therapy. The training cohort consisted of consecutive patients, while an additional independent group of patients from the same centre was pooled to form an external validation set. What the research found in general, with its limitations: Unlike progressors, patients who went on to achieve disease control showed a bifurcated reorganization of the PBMC repertoire at W3, with either increased clonality or increased diversity. The relatively small sample size was acknowledged as potentially limiting generalization of the results. Whether the T cell clones behind the repertoire changes were melanoma-specific or instead reflected general immune activation was something the study could not determine.

Taken from cysteine to phenylalanine, the CDR3 has 13 residues. Just the 39-base CDR3 DNA is kept, in frame starting at base 1. Sequences GTSNPN (CDR1) and SVGIG (CDR2) are obtained from the germline V gene (reference sequence). V lost 3 bases and J lost 6 bases; the stretch between them is 15 bases long. Every bulk PBMC sample was loaded with the same fixed amount of about 0.35 ug of DNA. The immunoSEQ TCRb Assay kit was used according to manufacturer instructions to amplify TCR beta CDR3 sequences from genomic DNA. The KAPA Library Quantification Kit for Illumina platforms was used to quantify pooled libraries by qPCR. Pooled libraries were clustered at roughly 0.55-1.1 pM and sequenced on an Illumina NextSeq 500. In the original analysis: TCR data were analyzed using immunoSEQ ANALYZER and the R LymphoSeq package. A rearrangement efficiency score was calculated as productive divided by the sum of productive and non-productive CDR3 sequences. Within each patient, timepoints were compared pairwise for clonality, measured with the Gini coefficient, and for diversity, measured with the Renyi index at alpha=1. Clonal relatedness used an edit distance of 3, and repertoire similarity used the Bhattacharyya coefficient, both computed in LymphoSeq. To classify response, a linear discriminant analysis based on week-3 changes in clonality and diversity was built using the R MASS and caret packages. Entries here come from immuneACCESS through TCRdb and include only in-frame sequences with V and J called. Some clones fail to appear in such tables; in the studies checked, an unresolved V gene covers under half of the shortfall, and the cause of the remainder is unknown. The DNA gave D and trimming, while V, J and clone size come from that table. For this sample the table gives about 11,000 clones, of which roughly 84% were detected only once. The ten largest account for almost 6.5% of the sample.

The time point label, as the study defines it: week 3, after first cycle of checkpoint inhibitor. Blood samples were collected before treatment (T0) and at week 3 (W3), after the first cycle of checkpoint blockade. Except for a couple of patients with rapid clinical progression, response was assessed 12 weeks after the first infusion by RECIST 1.1; disease control meant complete response, partial response or stable disease. Patients were excluded for prior systemic cancer treatment, concomitant immunosuppressant therapy or synchronous other active malignancies. Bulk PBMC and plasma cell-free DNA were both sequenced for TCR beta so that circulating cells and T cell turnover could be tracked. PBMC were isolated from blood with Lymphoprep and SepMate tubes, followed by red cell lysis. QIAamp DNA Blood Mini kits were used to extract DNA from PBMC and sorted T cell subsets. This clone was picked up one time. Its antigen is unknown. No much larger clonotype is one base removed from it; base qualities were not supplied.

The sequences come from blood, collected from a patient treated with checkpoint blockade. This sequence originates from a human donor with melanoma. Recombination linked TRBV30 to TRBJ2-7; perhaps TRBD1 is the D gene, with 6 bases matching. Read as DNA, the sequence is TGTGCCTGGAGGTTACAGGGCCGTCGCGAGCAGTACTTC. This codes for CAWRLQGRREQYF.